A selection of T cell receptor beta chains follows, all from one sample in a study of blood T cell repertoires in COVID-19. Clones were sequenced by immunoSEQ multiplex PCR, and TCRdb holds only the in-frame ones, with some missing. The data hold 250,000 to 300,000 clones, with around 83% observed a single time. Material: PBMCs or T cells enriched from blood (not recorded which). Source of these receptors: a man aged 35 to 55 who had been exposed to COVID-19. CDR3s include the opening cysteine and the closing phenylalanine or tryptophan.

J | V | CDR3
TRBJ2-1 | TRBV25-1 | CASSDTRGPYYNEQFF
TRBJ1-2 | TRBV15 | CATSRDQAFYGYTF
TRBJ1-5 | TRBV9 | CASSAGLTNQPQHF
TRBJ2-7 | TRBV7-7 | CASSLGRDTTYEQYF
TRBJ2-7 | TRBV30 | CAWDSGPRDEQYF
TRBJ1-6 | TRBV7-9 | CASSPPGQSNSPLHF
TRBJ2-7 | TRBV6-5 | CASQRTYEQYF
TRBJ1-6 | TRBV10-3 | CAISLGAGLNSPLHF
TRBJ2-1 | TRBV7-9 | CASSFQGGSHNEQFF
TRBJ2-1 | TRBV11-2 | CASSLAPEQGANEQFF
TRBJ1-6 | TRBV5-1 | CASSGDGELSPLHF
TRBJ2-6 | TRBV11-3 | CASSSGQGYSGANVLTF
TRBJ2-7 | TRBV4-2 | CASGRSGSVYEQYF